This note documents a single T cell receptor (beta chain) sequence. Those who participated ranged in age from roughly 18 to 89 years and resided in some 24 US areas. Among Cohort 3 donors, those recovered had two negative PCRs, clearance, or symptom resolution. This record comes from a study of blood T cell repertoires in COVID-19. The overall study: The study drew acute and convalescent COVID-19 samples from the United States, Italy and Spain.

This CDR3 comprises 13 residues. V was trimmed by 0 bases and J by 4 bases, leaving 6 bases between them. Germline CDR1 SGHNT, CDR2 YENEEA. Using immunoSEQ multiplex PCR, the repertoire was profiled, and TCRdb retains in-frame clones only, with some absent. The sample records over 150,000 clones, 80% to 90% being singletons. The chain uses TRBV11-3 and TRBJ2-5; a possible D gene is TRBD1 (5 bases). The sequenced sample was PBMCs or T cells enriched from blood (not recorded which). The clonotype comes from a man aged 45-60 years who had recovered from COVID-19. This CDR3 is CASSLDRVETQYF. Written as DNA, the CDR3 is TGTGCCAGCAGCTTAGACAGGGTAGAGACCCAGTACTTC.